This T cell receptor (beta chain) is from a study of identical twins. Trimming cost V 5 bases and J 0 bases, with 11 bases left between them. The CDR3 has 15 residues. Germline assignment: CDR1 MNHEY and CDR2 SMNVEV (reference sequence). Unique molecular identifiers were present on the cDNA, and a universal primer site came from template switching. Each CDR3 protein gets one entry after TCRdb re-called the 5' RACE reads with MiXCR. Among a few hundred thousand distinct CDR3 sequences listed, around a tenth were seen once. On this clonotype itself: Its antigen is currently unknown.

Overall study results and limits: Insertions were fewer in abundant cord blood beta clonotypes, whereas memory repertoires showed none of this pattern. A partial confounding effect on zero-insertion analyses could come from invariant MAIT and iNKT cells. Excess sharing by twins proved weaker in beta out-of-frame sequences.

Separately, the same data were catalogued under a study of yellow fever vaccine responses in identical twins.

The sequencing sample was made of PBMCs. The sequence was obtained from a young woman in good health. The chain couples TRBV27 to TRBJ1-3; D is uncertain. CDR3 sequence: CASSTTGSSGNTIYF. CDR3 sequence (DNA): TGTGCCAGCAGTACGACGGGAAGCTCTGGAAACACCATATATTTT.